The text below deals with one T cell receptor (beta chain). The germline V gene encodes CDR1 MNHEY and CDR2 SMNVEV (reference sequence). There are 16 residues in the CDR3. Trimming cost V 4 bases and J 0 bases, with 13 bases left between them. A library of TCRbeta sequences, prepared with unique molecular identifiers, was generated. From the PCR reads, TCRdb called clonotypes with MiXCR, one entry per CDR3 protein. This table holds fewer than 250,000 distinct CDR3 sequences, roughly 7.7% found once. The sample belongs to a study of T-cell reconstitution after alpha-beta-depleted transplantation in children.

The input for sequencing was PBMCs, mostly from graft donor cells, taken 180 days after TCRalphabeta/CD19-depleted stem cell transplant. The gene calls are TRBV27 and TRBJ1-5; D call uncertain. This receptor was identified in a male patient aged 10 to 17 who had a stem cell transplant for acute lymphoblastic leukemia, so the T cells may come from the graft donor. The CDR3 coding sequence is TGTGCCAGCAGTTCGCAGGCTACTTATAGCAATCAGCCCCAGCATTTT. Its translation: CASSSQATYSNQPQHF.